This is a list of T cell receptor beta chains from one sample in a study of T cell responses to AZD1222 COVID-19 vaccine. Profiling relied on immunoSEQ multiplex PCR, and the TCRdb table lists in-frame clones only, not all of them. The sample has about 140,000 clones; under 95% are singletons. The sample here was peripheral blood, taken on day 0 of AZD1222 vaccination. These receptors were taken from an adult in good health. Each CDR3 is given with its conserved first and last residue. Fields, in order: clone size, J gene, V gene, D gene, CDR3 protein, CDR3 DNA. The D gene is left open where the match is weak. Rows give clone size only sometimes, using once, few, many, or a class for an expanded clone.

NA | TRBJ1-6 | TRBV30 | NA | CAWSGGNSPLHF | TGTGCCTGGAGTGGGGGAAATTCACCCCTCCACTTT
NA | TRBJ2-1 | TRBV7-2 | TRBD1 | CASSTGGSGEGYNEQFF | TGTGCCAGCTCGACAGGGGGATCGGGGGAGGGCTACAATGAGCAGTTCTTC
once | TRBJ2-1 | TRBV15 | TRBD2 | CATSRPSGRGYNEQFF | TGTGCCACCAGCAGACCTAGCGGGAGGGGGTACAATGAGCAGTTCTTC
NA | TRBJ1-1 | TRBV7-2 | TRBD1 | CASSLAQGAHTEAFF | TGTGCCAGCAGCTTAGCCCAGGGGGCCCACACTGAAGCTTTCTTT
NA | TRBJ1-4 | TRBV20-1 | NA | CSASKGANEKLFF | TGCAGTGCTAGTAAAGGGGCTAATGAAAAACTGTTTTTT
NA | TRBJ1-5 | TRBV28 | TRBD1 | CASREGQGNQPQHF | TGTGCCAGCAGGGAGGGACAGGGAAATCAGCCCCAGCATTTT
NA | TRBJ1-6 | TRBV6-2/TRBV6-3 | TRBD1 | CASSRDRGGSPLHF | TGTGCCAGCAGTCGAGACAGGGGCGGTTCACCCCTCCACTTT
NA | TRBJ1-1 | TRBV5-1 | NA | CASSPSGNTEAFF | TGCGCCAGCAGCCCATCCGGGAACACTGAAGCTTTCTTT
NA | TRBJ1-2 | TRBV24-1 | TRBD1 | CATSDSGQGGYTF | TGTGCCACCAGTGATTCCGGACAGGGTGGCTACACCTTC
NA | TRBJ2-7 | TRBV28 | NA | CASSLDLEPHEQYF | TGTGCCAGCAGTTTAGACTTGGAGCCCCACGAGCAGTACTTC
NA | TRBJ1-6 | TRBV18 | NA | CASSPPAGYPLHF | TGTGCCAGCTCACCACCGGCAGGGTACCCCCTCCACTTT
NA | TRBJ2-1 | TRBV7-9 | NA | CASSLGSLTYYNEQFF | TGTGCCAGCAGCTTAGGCTCCCTAACCTACTACAATGAGCAGTTCTTC
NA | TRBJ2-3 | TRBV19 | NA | CASSLYRRGTDTQYF | TGTGCCAGTAGTTTATATCGGAGAGGGACAGATACGCAGTATTTT
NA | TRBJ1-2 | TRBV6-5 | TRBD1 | CASRNDRGHGYTF | TGTGCCAGCAGAAACGACAGGGGGCATGGCTACACCTTC
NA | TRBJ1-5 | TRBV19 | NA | CASSIRDSNQPQHF | TGTGCCAGTAGTATACGGGACAGCAATCAGCCCCAGCATTTT
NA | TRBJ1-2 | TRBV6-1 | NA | CASSDWGGDNYGYTF | TGTGCCAGCAGTGATTGGGGGGGGGACAACTATGGCTACACCTTC
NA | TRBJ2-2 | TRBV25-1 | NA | CASSPRGNTGELFF | TGTGCCAGCAGCCCCAGGGGGAACACCGGGGAGCTGTTTTTT
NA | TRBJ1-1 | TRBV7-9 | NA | CASSSDKGPNTEAFF | TGTGCCAGCAGCTCCGACAAGGGACCAAACACTGAAGCTTTCTTT
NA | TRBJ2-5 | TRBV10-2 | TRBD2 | CASRRGEPETQYF | TGCGCCAGCAGACGGGGGGAACCAGAGACCCAGTACTTC
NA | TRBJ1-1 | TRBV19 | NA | CASSSRTGRGAFF | TGTGCCAGTAGTTCCCGGACCGGCCGGGGAGCTTTCTTT
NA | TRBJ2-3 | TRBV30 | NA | CAWSQAGVGTDTQYF | TGTGCCTGGAGTCAGGCAGGGGTGGGCACAGATACGCAGTATTTT
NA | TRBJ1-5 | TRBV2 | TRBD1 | CASSEALVSGGRNQPQHF | TGTGCCAGCAGTGAAGCGCTTGTATCAGGGGGCCGCAATCAGCCCCAGCATTTT
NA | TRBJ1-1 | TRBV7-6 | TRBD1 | CASSPPDRGRNAEAFF | TGTGCCAGCAGCCCACCGGACAGGGGGCGTAACGCTGAAGCTTTCTTT
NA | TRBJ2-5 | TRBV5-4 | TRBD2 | CASSFRLAGSWETQYF | TGTGCCAGCAGCTTTCGGTTAGCGGGGTCGTGGGAGACCCAGTACTTC
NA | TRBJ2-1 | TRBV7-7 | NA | CASSPGPEPYNEQFF | TGTGCTAGCAGCCCGGGCCCAGAACCCTACAATGAGCAGTTCTTC
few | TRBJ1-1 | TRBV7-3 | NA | CASSVRGDITEAFF | TGTGCCAGCAGTGTCAGAGGGGATATCACTGAAGCTTTCTTT
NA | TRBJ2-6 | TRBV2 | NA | CASRGLGSGANVLTF | TGTGCCAGCCGCGGTTTGGGCTCTGGGGCCAACGTCCTGACTTTC
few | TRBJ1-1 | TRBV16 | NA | CASSQFYTEAFF | TGTGCCAGCAGCCAATTTTACACTGAAGCTTTCTTT
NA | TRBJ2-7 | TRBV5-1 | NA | CASSLTDDYEQYF | TGCGCCAGCAGCTTGACAGATGACTACGAGCAGTACTTC
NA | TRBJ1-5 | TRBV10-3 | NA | CAISRQPSGNQPQHF | TGTGCCATCAGTCGCCAACCCTCGGGGAATCAGCCCCAGCATTTT
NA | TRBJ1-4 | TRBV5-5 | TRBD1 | CASSLLTGENEKLFF | TGTGCCAGCAGCCTTTTGACAGGGGAAAATGAAAAACTGTTTTTT
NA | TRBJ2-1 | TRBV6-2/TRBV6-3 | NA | CASSYMGRIGGEQFF | TGTGCCAGCAGTTACATGGGGCGAATAGGCGGTGAGCAGTTCTTC
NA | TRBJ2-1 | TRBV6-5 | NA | CASSTSRYNEQFF | TGTGCCAGCAGCACTAGCAGATACAATGAACAGTTCTTC
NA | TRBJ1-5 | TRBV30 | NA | CAWSGQANQPQHF | TGTGCCTGGAGTGGGCAGGCCAATCAGCCCCAGCATTTT
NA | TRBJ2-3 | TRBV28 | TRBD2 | CASSPPGRAMNTQYF | TGTGCCAGCAGTCCCCCCGGGAGGGCCATGAATACGCAGTATTTT
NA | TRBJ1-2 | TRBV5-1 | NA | CASSPRLGNYGYTF | TGCGCCAGCAGCCCGCGGCTAGGGAACTATGGCTACACCTTC
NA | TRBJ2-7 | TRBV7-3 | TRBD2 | CASSLAGVDEQYF | TGTGCCAGCAGCCTAGCGGGAGTGGACGAGCAGTACTTC
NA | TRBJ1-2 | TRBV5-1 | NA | CASSLAGAFNDYGYTF | TGCGCCAGCAGCTTGGCCGGGGCTTTCAATGACTATGGCTACACCTTC
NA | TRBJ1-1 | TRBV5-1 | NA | CASAVGRDTEAFF | TGCGCCAGCGCCGTGGGGAGAGACACTGAAGCTTTCTTT
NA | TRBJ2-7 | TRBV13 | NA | CASSLSPGYEQYF | TGTGCCAGCAGCTTATCCCCCGGATACGAGCAGTACTTC
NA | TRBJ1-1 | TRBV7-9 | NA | CASSLVQNTEAFF | TGTGCCAGCAGCTTAGTGCAGAACACTGAAGCTTTCTTT
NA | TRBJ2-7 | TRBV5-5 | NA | CASSLAGGGRWEQYF | TGTGCCAGCAGCTTGGCCGGAGGGGGGCGGTGGGAGCAGTACTTC
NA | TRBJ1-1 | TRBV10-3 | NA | CAISGTENTEAFF | TGTGCCATCAGCGGGACCGAGAACACTGAAGCTTTCTTT
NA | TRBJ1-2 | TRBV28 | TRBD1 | CASSPSTLLGQGSRNYGYTF | TGTGCCAGCAGTCCTTCCACCTTGCTGGGACAGGGAAGTAGGAACTATGGCTACACCTTC
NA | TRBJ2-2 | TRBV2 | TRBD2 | CASSVAGGGTGELFF | TGTGCCAGCAGTGTTGCGGGGGGTGGGACCGGGGAGCTGTTTTTT
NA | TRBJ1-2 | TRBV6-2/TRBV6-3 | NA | CASSYSRVDGYTF | TGTGCCAGCAGTTACTCTAGGGTAGACGGCTACACCTTC
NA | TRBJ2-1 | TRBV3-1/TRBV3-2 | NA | CASSNRAGRTYNEQFF | TGTGCCAGCTCAAATCGGGCCGGGAGAACGTACAATGAGCAGTTCTTC
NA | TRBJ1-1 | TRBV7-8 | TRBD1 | CASSPRDRQYTEAFF | TGTGCCAGCAGCCCGAGGGACAGACAGTACACTGAAGCTTTCTTT
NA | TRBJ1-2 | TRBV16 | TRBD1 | CASSQPGQGADYGYTF | TGTGCCAGCAGCCAACCAGGACAGGGGGCCGACTATGGCTACACCTTC
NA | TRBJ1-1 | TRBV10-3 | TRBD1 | CAIRAGTGIYVNTEAFF | TGTGCCATCAGGGCCGGGACAGGGATATATGTGAACACTGAAGCTTTCTTT
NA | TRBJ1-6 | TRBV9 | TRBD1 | CASGGQGASSPLHF | TGTGCCAGCGGAGGACAGGGGGCCAGTTCACCCCTCCACTTT
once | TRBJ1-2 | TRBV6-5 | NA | CASSYLGASAYGYTF | TGTGCCAGCAGTTACCTCGGAGCCTCCGCCTATGGCTACACCTTC
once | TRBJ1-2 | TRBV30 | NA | CAWKHMGEPDGYTF | TGTGCCTGGAAACATATGGGGGAACCAGATGGCTACACCTTC
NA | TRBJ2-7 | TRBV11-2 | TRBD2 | CASSGSGRSSYEQYF | TGTGCCAGCAGCGGTAGCGGGAGGAGCTCCTACGAGCAGTACTTC
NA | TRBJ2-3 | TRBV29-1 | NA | CSVEITDTQYF | TGCAGCGTGGAGATCACAGATACGCAGTATTTT